This T cell receptor (beta chain) was retrieved from a study of blood T cell repertoires in COVID-19. Study background: T cells, B-cell-depleted T cells, or PBMCs supplied cDNA or gDNA.

This clone was detected once. Measured with immunoSEQ multiplex PCR; TCRdb has only the in-frame clones, and not every one. The sample lists around 460,000 clones; around 90% were seen once. Trimming took 5 bases from V and 3 from J; bases not matched to a gene: 11. In germline, CDR1 is SGHRS, CDR2 YFSETQ. The CDR3 extends over 16 amino acids. This receptor was taken from a man aged 18 to 30 with COVID-19, enrolled during active disease. Sequenced sample: peripheral blood. This sequence joins TRBV5-1 and TRBJ2-5; TRBD2 agrees at 9 bases. CDR3 residues: CASRDTGGRAEETQYF. CDR3 sequence (DNA): TGCGCCAGCAGGGACACCGGCGGGAGGGCCGAAGAGACCCAGTACTTC.